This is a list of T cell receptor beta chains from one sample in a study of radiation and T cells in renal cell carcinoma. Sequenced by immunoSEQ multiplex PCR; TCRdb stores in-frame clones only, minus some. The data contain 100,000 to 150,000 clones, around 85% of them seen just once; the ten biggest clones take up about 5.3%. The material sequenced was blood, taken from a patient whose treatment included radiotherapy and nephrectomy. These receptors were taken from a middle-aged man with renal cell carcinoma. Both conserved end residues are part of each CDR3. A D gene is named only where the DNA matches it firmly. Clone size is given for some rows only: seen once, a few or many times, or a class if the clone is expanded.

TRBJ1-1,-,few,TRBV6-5,TGTGCCAGCAGTCCAACGCAGCCGAACACTGAAGCTTTCTTT,CASSPTQPNTEAFF
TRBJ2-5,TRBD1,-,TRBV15,TGTGCCACCAGCAGATTCCAGGGGGCCATAGAGACCCAGTACTTC,CATSRFQGAIETQYF
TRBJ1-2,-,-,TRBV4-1,TGCGCCAGCAGCCAAGAAGAGGCACTCAGGGGCTACACCTTC,CASSQEEALRGYTF
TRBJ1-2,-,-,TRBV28,TGTGCCAGCCTGTTGGGAGGGGCCTATGGCTACACCTTC,CASLLGGAYGYTF
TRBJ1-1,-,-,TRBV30,TGTGCCTGGAGTGATTGGACTCTCATGAACACTGAAGCTTTCTTT,CAWSDWTLMNTEAFF
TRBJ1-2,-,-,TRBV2,TGTGCCAGCAGTGTCAGCCGGGATGGCTACACCTTC,CASSVSRDGYTF
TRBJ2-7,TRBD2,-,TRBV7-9,TGTGCCAGCAGCTTAGCTTTGGGTCTGGGGACTAGCGGCTACGAGCAGTACTTC,CASSLALGLGTSGYEQYF
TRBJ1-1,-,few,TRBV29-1,TGCAGCGTTGGACCCTCGAACACTGAAGCTTTCTTT,CSVGPSNTEAFF
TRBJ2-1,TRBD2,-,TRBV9,TGTGCCAGCAGCGAGCACTGGCGGGAGGTCTACAATGAGCAGTTCTTC,CASSEHWREVYNEQFF
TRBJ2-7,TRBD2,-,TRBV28,TGTGCCAGCAGTTTAACAGGAGGGACTAGCGGGGGCTATTCCTTC,CASSLTGGTSGGYSF
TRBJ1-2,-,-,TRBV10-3,TGTGCCATCAGAGTTGGTCTTGGATATGGCTACACCTTC,CAIRVGLGYGYTF
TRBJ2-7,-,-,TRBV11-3,TGTGCCAGCAGCTTAGCTCAGGGTACCGAGCAGTACTTC,CASSLAQGTEQYF
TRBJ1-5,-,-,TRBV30,TGTGCCTGGAGTGCGACAGATGATCAGCCCCAGCATTTT,CAWSATDDQPQHF
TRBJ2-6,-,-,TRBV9,TGTGCCAGCAGCGTAGGGGGTTCTGGGGCCAACGTCCTGACTTTC,CASSVGGSGANVLTF
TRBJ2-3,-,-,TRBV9,TGTGCCAGCAGCGTAGTAGGAGACACAGATACGCAGTATTTT,CASSVVGDTDTQYF
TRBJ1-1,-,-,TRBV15,TGTGCCACCAGCAGGACAGGGAACACTGAAGCTTTCTTT,CATSRTGNTEAFF
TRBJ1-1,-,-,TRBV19,TGTGCCAGTAGTCCAACCCTGAACACTGAAGCTTTCTTT,CASSPTLNTEAFF
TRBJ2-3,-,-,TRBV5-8,TGTGCCAGCATTAAAAAGGGTAGCACAGATACGCAGTATTTT,CASIKKGSTDTQYF
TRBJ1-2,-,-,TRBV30,TGTGCCTGGAGTGTTGAGGATAACTATGGCTACACCTTC,CAWSVEDNYGYTF
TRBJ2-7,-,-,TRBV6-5,TGTGCCAGCAGTCCTCCGGGACACAACTACGAGCAGTACTTC,CASSPPGHNYEQYF
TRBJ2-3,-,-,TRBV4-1,TGCGCCAGCAGCCAACAAGCGGGCCCCGGTGCGGATACGCAGTATTTT,CASSQQAGPGADTQYF
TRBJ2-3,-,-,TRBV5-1,TGCGCCAGCAGCGTGACCGGTCGGCTGGCAGATACGCAGTATTTT,CASSVTGRLADTQYF
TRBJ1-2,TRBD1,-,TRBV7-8,TGTGCCAGCAGCCAAAGGACAGGGTCGGAAGGCTACACCTTC,CASSQRTGSEGYTF
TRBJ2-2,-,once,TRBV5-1,TGCGCCAGCAGCTTGAATATCCAGATAAACACCGGGGAGCTGTTTTTT,CASSLNIQINTGELFF
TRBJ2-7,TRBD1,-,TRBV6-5,TGTGCCAGCAGTAAGAGGACAGGGGTTTTTCTCGAGCAGTACTTC,CASSKRTGVFLEQYF
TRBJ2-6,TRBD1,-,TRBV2,TGTGCCAGCAGCCGGGACAGGGCTCGTTCTGGGGCCAACGTCCTGACTTTC,CASSRDRARSGANVLTF
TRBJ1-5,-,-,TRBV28,TGTGCCAGCAGTCCCGGTGGAGGGGGAAATCAGCCCCAGCATTTT,CASSPGGGGNQPQHF
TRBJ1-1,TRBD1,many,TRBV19,TGTGCCAGTAGCCCAGGGGGGACTGAAGCTTTCTTT,CASSPGGTEAFF
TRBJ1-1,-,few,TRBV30,TGTGCCTGGAGTGTAGTGGCGGACACTGAAGCTTTCTTT,CAWSVVADTEAFF
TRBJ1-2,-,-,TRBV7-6,TGTGCCAGCAGCTCGGTGTCTAACATTGGACACGGAGCTAACTATGGCTACACCTTC,CASSSVSNIGHGANYGYTF
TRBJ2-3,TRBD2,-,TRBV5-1,TGCGCCAGCAGCCCCAGCGGGGCCACAGATACGCAGTATTTT,CASSPSGATDTQYF
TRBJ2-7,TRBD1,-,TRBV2,TGTGCCAGCAGTGGGGGACAGACCTCCTCCTACGAGCAGTACTTC,CASSGGQTSSYEQYF
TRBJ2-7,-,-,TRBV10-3,TGTGCCATCAGCGCGTACTCCTCCTACGAGCAGTACTTC,CAISAYSSYEQYF
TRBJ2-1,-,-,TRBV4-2,TGTGCCAGCAGCTCTCGGGCTCACTCCTACAATGAGCAGTTCTTC,CASSSRAHSYNEQFF
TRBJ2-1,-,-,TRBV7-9,TGTGCCAGCAGCCGTTATCCGACTAGTTTCTACAATGAGCAGTTCTTC,CASSRYPTSFYNEQFF
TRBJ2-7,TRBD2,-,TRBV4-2,TGTGCCAGCAGCCGAAGACTAGCGGGAGGCTCCTACGAGCAGTACTTC,CASSRRLAGGSYEQYF
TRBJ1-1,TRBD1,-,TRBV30,TGTGCCGGGGGTCGGGACAGGCCCATTGGAGCTTTCTTT,CAGGRDRPIGAFF
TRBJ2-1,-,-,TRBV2,TGTGCCAGCAGTGAATCGGCGGAGTACAATGAGCAGTTCTTC,CASSESAEYNEQFF
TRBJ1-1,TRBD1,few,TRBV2,TGTGCCAGCAGTGGACGCCGGGACAGAAACACTGAAGCTTTCTTT,CASSGRRDRNTEAFF
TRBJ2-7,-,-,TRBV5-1,TGCGCCAGCAGCTTGGAGAGAGCCTACGAGCAGTACTTC,CASSLERAYEQYF
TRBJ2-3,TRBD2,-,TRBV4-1,TGCGCCAGCAGCCAAGGACTAGCGGGGGGGCTGACAGATACGCAGTATTTT,CASSQGLAGGLTDTQYF
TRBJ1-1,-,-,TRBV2,TGTGCCAGCAGAGGACAGCCGAACACTGAAGCTTTCTTT,CASRGQPNTEAFF
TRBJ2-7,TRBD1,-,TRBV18,TGTGCCAGCTCACCCCAGACAGGGGACGAGCAGTACTTC,CASSPQTGDEQYF
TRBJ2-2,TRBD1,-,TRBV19,TGTGCCAGTACCGGAGGATGGGCAGGGGGCTTTAGCACCGGGGAGCTGTTTTTT,CASTGGWAGGFSTGELFF
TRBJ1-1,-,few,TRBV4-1,TGCGCCAGCAGCCAAGAGGGGGGTAGCACTGAAGCTTTCTTT,CASSQEGGSTEAFF
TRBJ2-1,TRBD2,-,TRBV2,TGTGCCAGCAGAGCAAGTCTAGCGGTCGGCTACAATGAGCAGTTCTTC,CASRASLAVGYNEQFF
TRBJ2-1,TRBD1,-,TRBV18,TGTGCCAGCTCACCAGGGACAGGGGGGATAGATGAGCAGTTCTTC,CASSPGTGGIDEQFF
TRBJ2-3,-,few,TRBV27,TGTGCCAGCAGTGGACGGTTCAGCTCCCCAACGCAGTATTTT,CASSGRFSSPTQYF
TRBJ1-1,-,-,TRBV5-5,TGTGCCAGCAGCTTGGGACAGGTTAATACTGAAGCTTTCTTT,CASSLGQVNTEAFF
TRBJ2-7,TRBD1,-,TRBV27,TGTGCCACTAAAATCCGGGACAGGGGACACGAGCAGTACTTC,CATKIRDRGHEQYF
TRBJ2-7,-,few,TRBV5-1,TGCGCCAGCAGCTTAGGACCGGGAACATCGGCCGAGCAGTACTTC,CASSLGPGTSAEQYF
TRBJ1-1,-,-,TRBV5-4,TGTGCCAGCAGCCTGGGACAACCGAACACTGAAGCTTTCTTT,CASSLGQPNTEAFF
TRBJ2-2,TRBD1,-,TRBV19,TGTGCCAGTAGCCCTCAGGGGGCGAACACCGGGGAGCTGTTTTTT,CASSPQGANTGELFF
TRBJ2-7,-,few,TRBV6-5,TGTGCCAGCAGTTTTTGGAGGAGCTCCTACGAGCAGTACTTC,CASSFWRSSYEQYF
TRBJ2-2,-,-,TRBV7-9,TGTGCCAGCAGCTCCGGAGGGGGACAGCACCGGGGGGAGCTGTTTTTT,CASSSGGGQHRGELFF
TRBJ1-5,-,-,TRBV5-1,TGCGCCAGCAGCCCTGGGGGGGCTGAAGGTCAGCCCCAGCATTTT,CASSPGGAEGQPQHF
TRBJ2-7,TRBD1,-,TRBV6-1,TGTGCCAGCAGTGAAAGAGACAGGGGGAGGGAGCAGTACTTC,CASSERDRGREQYF
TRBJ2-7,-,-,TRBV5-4,TGTGCCAGCAGCTTGGAACTTAGTTACGAGCAGTACTTC,CASSLELSYEQYF
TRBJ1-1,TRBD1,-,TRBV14,TGTGCCAGCGGGACAGGGCCTAACACTGAAGCTTTCTTT,CASGTGPNTEAFF
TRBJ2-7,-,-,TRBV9,TGTGCCAGCAGCTTCCGGGACAACTCCTACGAGCAGTACTTC,CASSFRDNSYEQYF